This is a list of T cell receptor beta chains from one sample in a study of early stage breast cancer tumors. Here immunoSEQ multiplex PCR was the method, and the copy in TCRdb shows in-frame clones only, minus some. Found here are roughly 53,000 clones, over 80% of them singletons; the top ten hold about 5%. Sequencing was done on a sample of blood. The receptor set was obtained from an older person with breast cancer. Each CDR3 is given with its conserved first and last residue. Only some rows state a clone size, as once, few, many or a class for expanded clones.

V,size,CDR3
TRBV5-1,-,CASSLFEQLNTEAFF
TRBV11-2,-,CASTFSGSPYEQYF
TRBV6-5,-,CASRETGGSYGYTF
TRBV7-9,-,CASSPSAQGGIPLHF
TRBV27,-,CASKAATTPGLRGFGYGYTF
TRBV6-1,-,CASSPQGRPQHF
TRBV11-3,-,CASSRDQGGTGELFF
TRBV18,-,CASSPPQGGGHNEQFF
TRBV2,-,CASRGGLAGANEQFF
TRBV11-3,-,CASSLAGQGMNEQFF
TRBV27,-,CASSSGTSGDLRTQYF
TRBV11-3,-,CASSSPGLGTDTQYF
TRBV18,-,CASSPLSGTNTGELFF
TRBV6-1,-,CASSEPTQPGTDTQYF
TRBV10-3,once,CAISEGAGTGSYNEQFF
TRBV5-5,few,CASSPSHRGQPQHF
TRBV19,-,CAGSRDRGSGYTF
TRBV6-9,-,CASRPPLTDYDYEQYF